These 27 T cell receptor beta chains came from one sample sequenced in a study of control samples from healthy donors and cancer patients. The data were produced by immunoSEQ multiplex PCR, yet TCRdb's version contains in-frame clones alone and is incomplete. The table shows 85,000 to 100,000 clones, with 93% occurring only once. Specimen: blood. These receptors came from a man between 18 and 35 years old in good health.

The CDR3 sequence: CASSSVQSGALYEQYF. The CDR3 DNA is TGTGCCAGCAGTTCGGTCCAGAGCGGGGCGCTGTACGAGCAGTACTTC. The rearrangement joins TRBV6-6 to TRBJ2-7; 7 bases align to TRBD2. The V segment lost 4 bases and the J segment 4 bases; nucleotides outside the gene matches: 13. The CDR3 runs 16 residues. Looked up from germline, CDR1 is MNHNY and CDR2 is SVGAGI (reference sequence).

The chain joins TRBV2 to TRBJ1-2; D is perhaps TRBD1 (5 bases). Germline CDR1 reads SNHLY; CDR2 reads FYNNEI. Trimming removed 8 bases at V and 0 bases at J, with 10 bases between. The CDR3 spans 13 residues. This CDR3 reads CASEGSSNYGYTF. The CDR3 nucleotides are TGTGCCAGCGAGGGGAGTTCTAACTATGGCTACACCTTC.

This clone was seen just once. The chain employs TRBV21-1 and TRBJ2-1; the table names TRBD2, a call not compared with the DNA. TRBV21-1 corresponds to a pseudogene. The CDR3 is 17 residues long. CDR3 in DNA: TGTGCCAGCAGCTCTCGACTAGCGGGGAACTCCTACAATGAGCAGTTCTTC. It translates to CASSSRLAGNSYNEQFF.

Judged by abundance, this clone is medium-sized. The chain links TRBV4-2 to TRBJ2-7; 7 bases align to TRBD2. Looked up from germline, CDR1 is LGHNA and CDR2 is YNFKEQ. Trimming took 0 bases from V and 2 from J; bases not matched to a gene: 7. This CDR3 is 16 amino acids long. CDR3 loop: CASSQDQAGNTYEQYF. The CDR3 nucleotides are TGTGCCAGCAGCCAAGACCAAGCGGGAAACACCTACGAGCAGTACTTC.

The gene calls are TRBV29-1 and TRBJ2-6; D gene uncertain. CDR1 and CDR2 from the germline V gene are SQVTM and ANQGSEA. This CDR3 spans 12 amino acids. Trimming shortened V by 7 bases and J by 1 base, and 5 bases separated the two germline ends. In nucleotides, the CDR3 is TGCAGCGGGGGTTCTGGGGCCAACGTCCTGACTTTC. It translates to CSGGSGANVLTF.

This chain connects TRBV5-1 to TRBJ1-1, with TRBD1 identical over 8 bases. The CDR3 runs 14 residues. V was clipped by 3 bases and J by 5 bases; unmatched bases: 6. Looked up from germline, CDR1 is SGHRS and CDR2 is YFSETQ. CDR3 coding DNA: TGCGCCAGCAGCTCGCGACAGGGGCGAACTGAAGCTTTCTTT. Its protein product is CASSSRQGRTEAFF.

The rearrangement links TRBV30 to TRBJ2-1, with 14 nucleotides matching TRBD2. Trimming at V came to 2 bases and at J to 3 bases, leaving 9 bases not matched to a gene. This CDR3 region has 18 residues. Per germline, CDR1 GTSNPN and CDR2 SVGIG (reference sequence). The CDR3 sequence: CAWSRLAGGPSDYNEQFF. In DNA form, the CDR3 reads TGTGCCTGGAGTAGACTAGCGGGAGGGCCCAGTGACTACAATGAGCAGTTCTTC.

This rearrangement joins TRBV19 to TRBJ2-5; 9 nucleotides match TRBD1. Germline assignment: CDR1 LNHDA and CDR2 SQIVND (reference sequence). Losses at the gene ends were 6 bases for V and 1 base for J; bases not matched to a gene: 6. The CDR3 loop spans 15 amino acids. As DNA, the CDR3 is TGTGCCAGTAGGAAGACAGGGGGGAGCCAAGAGACCCAGTACTTC. This encodes CASRKTGGSQETQYF.

J is TRBJ2-2 and V is TRBV5-8; 8 positions agree with TRBD2. V was clipped by 0 bases and J by 4 bases; unmatched bases: 2. This CDR3 has 15 amino acids. Per the germline V gene, CDR1 is SGHTS and CDR2 is YDEGEE. Written as DNA, the CDR3 is TGTGCCAGCAGCTTGGGTAGCGGGGCCACCGGGGAGCTGTTTTTT. This gives the protein CASSLGSGATGELFF.

The rearrangement joins TRBV6-4 to TRBJ1-2, with D perhaps matching TRBD1 (5 bases). CDR3 length: 14 residues. Germline V lookup: CDR1 MRHNA, CDR2 SNTAGT. Trimming shortened V by 4 bases and J by 8 bases, and 17 bases separated the two germline ends. CDR3 DNA sequence: TGTGCCAGCAGTGCCACCCTCGAGTCAGGGGGCTACACCTTC. Translating it yields CASSATLESGGYTF.

The CDR3 sequence is CASSTAWEPGSGNTIYF. In nucleotides, the CDR3 is TGTGCCAGTAGTACCGCATGGGAGCCAGGCTCTGGAAACACCATATATTTT. This sequence joins TRBV19 and TRBJ1-3; no clear D gene. The germline CDR1 and CDR2 sequences are LNHDA and SQIVND (reference sequence). CDR3 length equals 17 residues. V shed 4 bases and J shed 0 bases, with 16 bases lying between them.

The chain couples TRBV4-1 to TRBJ1-2, with D unclear. CDR1 is MGHRA, CDR2 YSYEKL, per germline. Trimming took off 0 bases at V and 5 bases at J, with 13 bases between the two ends. The length of the CDR3 is 15 residues. DNA for the CDR3: TGCGCCAGCAGCCAAGAAGGTGGGGTAGTTTATGGCTACACCTTC. Translated: CASSQEGGVVYGYTF.

The genes are TRBV15 and TRBJ2-5; 8 bases agree with TRBD2. J lost 4 bases, V lost 3 bases, and 10 bases had no gene match. The CDR3 has 16 amino acids. Per the germline V gene, CDR1 is LNHNV and CDR2 is YYDKDF (reference sequence). CDR3 sequence reads: CATSRTRAGALETQYF. The CDR3 coding sequence is TGTGCCACCAGCAGGACTCGAGCGGGAGCTCTAGAGACCCAGTACTTC.

The chain recombines TRBV19 with TRBJ1-2; the match to TRBD1 covers 8 bases. The CDR3 sequence is 16 residues long. J gave up 4 bases and V 7 bases, and 14 bases lay outside the gene matches. In germline, CDR1 is LNHDA, CDR2 SQIVND (reference sequence). Here the CDR3 DNA reads TGTGCCAGTACCTCGGGACAGGTGCTTCAGGGCTATGGCTACACCTTC. It codes for CASTSGQVLQGYGYTF. Drawing the rest from reference TRBV19 and TRBJ1-2, the complete variable domain is DGGITQSPKYLFRKEGQNVTLSCEQNLNHDAMYWYRQDPGQGLRLIYYSQIVNDFQKGDIAEGYSVSREKKESFPLTVTSAQKNPTAFYLCASTSGQVLQGYGYTFGSGTRLTVV.

The count of this clone is one. The chain carries TRBV5-4 and TRBJ1-4, with D maybe TRBD1 (6 bases). Per the germline V gene, CDR1 is SGHNT and CDR2 is YYREEE (reference sequence). This CDR3 has 14 amino acids. With 2 bases removed from V and 8 bases from J, the gap between germline ends came to 13 bases. CDR3 region: CASSFGRGDEKLFF. The CDR3 nucleotides read TGTGCCAGCAGCTTCGGCAGGGGTGACGAAAAACTGTTTTTT. The full variable domain, in which reference TRBV5-4 and TRBJ1-4 provide the parts outside the CDR3, is ETGVTQSPTHLIKTRGQQVTLRCSSQSGHNTVSWYQQALGQGPQFIFQYYREEENGRGNFPPRFSGLQFPNYSSELNVNALELDDSALYLCASSFGRGDEKLFFGSGTQLSVL.

V gene TRBV4-2 combines with J gene TRBJ2-1; TRBD1 or TRBD2 may be the D gene (5 bases each). Per germline, CDR1 LGHNA and CDR2 YNFKEQ. The length of the CDR3 is 13 residues. V was pared by 0 bases and J by 9 bases, with 9 bases between. CDR3 coding DNA: TGTGCCAGCAGCCAAGATGGTGGGGGTGAGCAGTTCTTC. As protein: CASSQDGGGEQFF.

The CDR3 is CASSRTGSDGANVLTF. DNA for the CDR3: TGTGCCAGCAGCCGTACTGGTTCAGACGGGGCCAACGTCCTGACTTTC. This chain uses TRBV14 with TRBJ2-6; D is unclear. In germline, CDR1 is SGHDN, CDR2 FVKESK. This CDR3 comprises 16 residues. The ends were cut back, 4 bases at V and 4 bases at J, with 14 bases in the middle.

The chain employs TRBV4-2 and TRBJ1-3; D is undetermined. V dropped 1 base and J dropped 0 bases, with 10 bases sitting between them. Germline CDR1 LGHNA, CDR2 YNFKEQ. CDR3 size: 16 residues. The CDR3 sequence is CASSQVTDYSGNTIYF. The CDR3, as DNA: TGTGCCAGCAGCCAAGTGACGGACTACTCTGGAAACACCATATATTTT.

The chain couples TRBV6-5 to TRBJ1-5; possibly TRBD1 for D (6 bases). In germline, CDR1 is MNHEY, CDR2 SVGAGI. This CDR3 is built from 13 residues. V lost 5 bases and J lost 3, with 8 bases in between. The CDR3 coding sequence is TGTGCCAGCAGTCGGACAGCCAATCAGCCCCAGCATTTT. Translation: CASSRTANQPQHF.

CDR3 DNA: TGTGCCAGTAAGGCCAGCGCTTATGAGGGCTACACCTTC. Amino acids: CASKASAYEGYTF. V is TRBV19 and J is TRBJ1-2; no definite D call. V gave up 7 bases and J gave up 8 bases, with 17 bases separating them. Germline CDR1 reads LNHDA; CDR2 reads SQIVND (reference sequence). The CDR3 loop spans 13 amino acids.

This chain uses TRBV30 with TRBJ2-7; 7 bases are a match to TRBD1. This CDR3 is built from 12 residues. Germline V gene sequence: CDR1 GTSNPN, CDR2 SVGIG (reference sequence). Losses at the gene ends were 0 bases for V and 5 bases for J; bases not matched to a gene: 1. CDR3 coding DNA: TGTGCCTGGAGTGTCGACAGGGACGAGCAGTACTTC. This encodes CAWSVDRDEQYF.

The chain couples TRBV4-2 to TRBJ2-1, with D unresolved. V was cut by 0 bases and J by 0 bases, with 9 bases left in between. This CDR3 is built from 16 residues. Germline loops: CDR1 LGHNA, CDR2 YNFKEQ. The chain's CDR3 is CASSQDLDPSYNEQFF. DNA of the CDR3: TGTGCCAGCAGCCAAGATTTAGACCCCTCCTACAATGAGCAGTTCTTC.

This clone was observed a single time. V gene TRBV6-6 combines with J gene TRBJ1-4; no clear D gene. The length of the CDR3 is 12 residues. Per the germline V gene, CDR1 is MNHNY and CDR2 is SVGAGI (reference sequence). Trimming removed 6 bases at V and 3 bases at J, with 5 bases between. The CDR3 region has the DNA TGTGCCAGCAGACGGGCTAATGAAAAACTGTTTTTT. It specifies CASRRANEKLFF.

CDR3 sequence: CASSPLGTDTDTQYF. Here the CDR3 DNA reads TGCGCCAGCAGCCCATTGGGCACAGACACAGATACGCAGTATTTT. The V call is TRBV5-1, the J call TRBJ2-3; D is ambiguous. Trimming took off 4 bases at V and 2 bases at J, with 14 bases between the two ends. Germline assignment: CDR1 SGHRS and CDR2 YFSETQ. The CDR3 covers 15 residues.

The chain recombines TRBV4-3 with TRBJ2-1, with 9 nucleotides matching TRBD1. This CDR3 contains 16 residues. Trimming cost V 3 bases and J 6 bases; bases outside gene matches: 9. Germline V gene data show CDR1 as LGHNA and CDR2 as YSLEER. In nucleotides, the CDR3 is TGCGCCAGCAGCCACGGGACGGGACAGGGTTTCAATGAGCAGTTCTTC. This sequence encodes CASSHGTGQGFNEQFF.

The chain employs TRBV11-2 and TRBJ2-1; D may correspond to TRBD1 or TRBD2 (5 bases each). Germline V CDR1 and CDR2: SGHAT, FQNNGV. Trimming took off 0 bases at V and 6 bases at J, with 9 bases between the two ends. The CDR3 is made up of 14 amino acids. The CDR3 spells CASSLDPGTNEQFF. The CDR3 DNA sequence: TGTGCCAGCAGCTTAGACCCAGGGACCAATGAGCAGTTCTTC.

This clone appeared a few times. The J gene is TRBJ2-7, the V gene TRBV25-1; perhaps TRBD1 as D (6 bases). Germline-derived CDR1 and CDR2 are MGHDK and SYGVNS. This CDR3 is 17 amino acids long. The V gene lost 2 bases and the J gene lost 3 bases, with 20 bases spanning the gap. For the CDR3, the DNA is TGTGCCAGCAGTGAACCCCTGGCAGGGGAAGAGGACTACGAGCAGTACTTC. Its translation is CASSEPLAGEEDYEQYF.